This entry lists 28 T cell receptor beta chains sequenced from one sample in a study of control samples from healthy donors and cancer patients. Libraries were prepared by immunoSEQ multiplex PCR; TCRdb keeps only in-frame clonotypes and omits some of them. The table includes 100,000 to 150,000 clones, around 92% detected once. The sample taken for sequencing was PBMCs. Every receptor here comes from a man older than 75 with head and neck cancer.

V and J are TRBV10-3 and TRBJ2-7; a weak D match, TRBD1 (6 bases). CDR3 length: 13 amino acids. The germline V and J ends were trimmed by 7 bases and 4 bases, with 14 bases remaining between them. CDR1 and CDR2 from the germline V gene are ENHRY and SYGVKD. The CDR3, as DNA: TGTGCCATCACCAAACAGGGTTCGTACGAGCAGTACTTC. This codes for CAITKQGSYEQYF.

This chain uses TRBV27 with TRBJ2-1, with D perhaps TRBD1 (6 bases). CDR3 length: 19 amino acids. Trimming cost V 0 bases and J 0 bases, with 18 bases left between them. In germline, CDR1 is MNHEY, CDR2 SMNVEV (reference sequence). The CDR3 sequence: CASSLSPGVPYNSYNEQFF. In DNA form, the CDR3 reads TGTGCCAGCAGTTTATCCCCAGGGGTTCCCTACAACTCCTACAATGAGCAGTTCTTC.

This clone was picked up one time. J is TRBJ2-5 and V is TRBV6-5; 12 nucleotides match TRBD1. The CDR3 consists of 12 residues. Germline loops: CDR1 MNHEY, CDR2 SVGAGI. CDR3 nucleotide sequence: TGTGTCGTGGGACAGGGGGCAGAGACCCAGTACTTC. Amino acids: CVVGQGAETQYF.

The genes are TRBV6-2 or TRBV6-3 and TRBJ2-1; the D call may be TRBD1 or TRBD2 (6 bases each). The CDR3 has 18 residues. The germline CDR1 and CDR2 sequences are MNHEY and SVGEGT. The germline V and J ends were trimmed by 6 bases and 6 bases, with 27 bases remaining between them. The CDR3, as DNA: TGTGCCAGCAGCGGACAGACGGGGGCAGGGAAACGGTTCAATGAGCAGTTCTTC. This codes for CASSGQTGAGKRFNEQFF.

The gene calls are TRBV4-1 and TRBJ2-7, with 9 bases lining up with TRBD1. V dropped 4 bases and J dropped 4; count of bases not matched to a gene: 5. The CDR3 has 14 residues. The germline V gene encodes CDR1 MGHRA and CDR2 YSYEKL. The CDR3 DNA reads TGCGCCAGCAGCCTTTGGGACAGGGAGTACGAGCAGTACTTC. Residues: CASSLWDREYEQYF.

The chain recombines TRBV5-4 with TRBJ2-7, with 13 bases that match TRBD2. Germline V lookup: CDR1 SGHNT, CDR2 YYREEE (reference sequence). Trimming took 5 bases from V and 7 from J; bases not matched to a gene: 9. The CDR3 is 15 amino acids. CDR3: CASSPGLAGAVEQYF. CDR3 DNA: TGTGCCAGCAGTCCCGGACTAGCGGGAGCGGTGGAGCAGTACTTC.

The V call is TRBV6-5, the J call TRBJ1-1; 8 bases agree with TRBD1. This CDR3 region has 14 residues. Germline CDR1 reads MNHEY; CDR2 reads SVGAGI. Losses at the gene ends were 5 bases for V and 5 bases for J; bases not matched to a gene: 7. The CDR3 region is CASSQGQAFTEAFF. The DNA of the CDR3 is TGTGCCAGCAGTCAGGGACAGGCTTTTACTGAAGCTTTCTTT.

This chain links TRBV27 with TRBJ2-3, with a possible D match to TRBD1 (5 bases). Per the germline V gene, CDR1 is MNHEY and CDR2 is SMNVEV (reference sequence). V shed 7 bases and J shed 2 bases, with 13 bases lying between them. This CDR3 region has 14 residues. CDR3 sequence: CASKIDRLTDTQYF. The CDR3, as DNA: TGTGCCAGCAAGATCGACAGACTCACAGATACGCAGTATTTT.

The V call is TRBV11-2, the J call TRBJ2-7, with D possibly TRBD1 on 7 matching bases. Germline assignment: CDR1 SGHAT and CDR2 FQNNGV. CDR3 length: 18 amino acids. V lost 6 bases to trimming and J lost 4 bases, with 28 bases between them. Here the CDR3 reads CASRWSRTGGGLDYEQYF. The CDR3 nucleotides are TGTGCCAGCAGGTGGTCCCGGACCGGAGGGGGCTTAGATTACGAGCAGTACTTC. The variable domain in full, completed from reference TRBV11-2 and TRBJ2-7, reads EAGVAQSPRYKIIEKRQSVAFWCNPISGHATLYWYQQILGQGPKLLIQFQNNGVVDDSQLPKDRFSAERLKGVDSTLKIQPAKLEDSAVYLCASRWSRTGGGLDYEQYFGPGTRLTVT.

CDR3 residues: CASSYTDTQYF. The CDR3 bases are TGCGCCAGCAGCTACACAGATACGCAGTATTTT. V usage is TRBV5-1 and J usage is TRBJ2-3; D remains unclear. This CDR3 is 11 amino acids long. V lost 3 bases to trimming and J lost 2 bases, with 1 base between them. Germline-derived CDR1 and CDR2 are SGHRS and YFSETQ.

The rearrangement joins TRBV10-3 to TRBJ2-6; D may correspond to TRBD1 or TRBD2 (6 bases each). Germline CDR1 ENHRY, CDR2 SYGVKD. This CDR3 spans 15 amino acids. Trimming cost V 4 bases and J 2 bases, with 9 bases left between them. Here the CDR3 reads CAISVGGPGANVLTF. The CDR3 nucleotides are TGTGCCATCAGTGTAGGGGGGCCTGGGGCCAACGTCCTGACTTTC.

This chain joins TRBV9 and TRBJ2-4; D remains unclear. CDR1 is SGDLS and CDR2 is YYNGEE in the germline V gene. Trimming cost V 7 bases and J 5 bases, with 13 bases left between them. The CDR3 is 13 amino acids. The CDR3 loop is CASSFGLENIQYF. CDR3 nucleotides: TGTGCCAGCTCCTTTGGGCTGGAAAACATTCAGTACTTC.

This clone was seen a single time. The chain couples TRBV6-5 to TRBJ1-2; 9 bases agree with TRBD1. V was pared by 6 bases and J by 8 bases, with 10 bases of the junction left unmatched. The CDR3 loop spans 14 amino acids. Germline lookup yields CDR1 MNHEY and CDR2 SVGAGI. CDR3 DNA: TGTGCCAGCAGCCAGATCGACAGGGGGGAGGGCTACACCTTC. Amino acids: CASSQIDRGEGYTF.

The rearrangement uses TRBV3-1 (or the pseudogene TRBV3-2) and TRBJ1-6; D gene ambiguous. Deletions cut 2 bases from V and 6 bases from J, with 11 bases between. The CDR3 consists of 15 residues. The germline gives CDR1 LGHDT, CDR2 YNNKEL (reference sequence). The chain's CDR3 is CASSQHGPRNSPLHF. The CDR3 DNA reads as TGTGCCAGCAGCCAACATGGGCCCCGTAATTCACCCCTCCACTTT.

The chain has TRBV2 and TRBJ1-2; no clear D. V lost 6 bases and J lost 8, with 10 bases in between. The germline V gene has CDR1 SNHLY and CDR2 FYNNEI. The CDR3 contains 11 residues. The CDR3 sequence is CASREGRGYTF. The CDR3 DNA follows: TGTGCCAGCAGGGAGGGTCGGGGCTACACCTTC. The whole variable domain, remainder taken from reference TRBV2 and TRBJ1-2, is EPEVTQTPSHQVTQMGQEVILRCVPISNHLYFYWYRQILGQKVEFLVSFYNNEISEKSEIFDDQFSVERPDGSNFTLKIRSTKLEDSAMYFCASREGRGYTFGSGTRLTVV.

V gene TRBV7-8 combines with J gene TRBJ2-5, with 7 bases matching TRBD1. Looked up from germline, CDR1 is SGHVS and CDR2 is FQNEAQ. The CDR3 consists of 16 residues. Unmatched junction bases numbered 13, after V lost 5 bases and J lost 4 bases. The CDR3 nucleotides read TGTGCCAGCAGCATTTCCCGACAGGGTAGGGGAGAGACCCAGTACTTC. This codes for CASSISRQGRGETQYF. The full variable domain, in which reference TRBV7-8 and TRBJ2-5 provide the parts outside the CDR3, is GAGVSQSPRYKVAKRGQDVALRCDPISGHVSLFWYQQALGQGPEFLTYFQNEAQLDKSGLPSDRFFAERPEGSVSTLKIQRTQQEDSAVYLCASSISRQGRGETQYFGPGTRLLVL.

The J gene is TRBJ2-7, the V gene TRBV6-5; the match to TRBD1 covers 10 bases. The V gene end was trimmed by 0 bases and the J gene end by 5 bases; junction bases not matched to a gene: 4. The CDR3 is 15 residues long. Looked up from germline, CDR1 is MNHEY and CDR2 is SVGAGI. The CDR3 is CASSYSGTGVDEQYF. CDR3 coding DNA: TGTGCCAGCAGTTACTCCGGGACAGGGGTCGACGAGCAGTACTTC.

CDR3 loop: CASSPRPGGEKLFF. DNA for the CDR3: TGTGCCAGCAGCCCCAGGCCCGGCGGGGAAAAACTGTTTTTT. This chain connects TRBV6-5 to TRBJ1-4; D unclear. The germline V gene has CDR1 MNHEY and CDR2 SVGAGI. This CDR3 is built from 14 residues. V was shortened by 6 bases and J by 8 bases, with 16 bases between the two germline ends.

The J gene is TRBJ1-4, the V gene TRBV30; no firm D call. Deletions cut 0 bases from V and 8 bases from J, with 7 bases between. The CDR3 extends over 12 amino acids. Germline V gives CDR1 GTSNPN, CDR2 SVGIG (reference sequence). CDR3 region: CAWSVRGEKLFF. CDR3 coding DNA: TGTGCCTGGAGTGTACGAGGGGAAAAACTGTTTTTT.

The chain links TRBV5-1 to TRBJ1-1; 7 positions agree with TRBD1. Per germline, CDR1 SGHRS and CDR2 YFSETQ. With 3 bases clipped from V and 4 bases from J, the junction kept 9 bases outside the gene matches. This CDR3 comprises 15 residues. CDR3 in amino acids: CASSSNRGRVTEAFF. The CDR3 DNA reads TGCGCCAGCAGCTCAAACAGGGGAAGGGTCACTGAAGCTTTCTTT. The variable domain in full, with the rest retrieved from reference TRBV5-1 and TRBJ1-1, is KAGVTQTPRYLIKTRGQQVTLSCSPISGHRSVSWYQQTPGQGLQFLFEYFSETQRNKGNFPGRFSGRQFSNSRSEMNVSTLELGDSALYLCASSSNRGRVTEAFFGQGTRLTVV.

The V call is TRBV30, the J call TRBJ1-2, with 9 nucleotides matching TRBD1. CDR1 is GTSNPN, CDR2 SVGIG, per germline (reference sequence). J was trimmed by 8 bases and V by 3 bases; bases with no gene match: 13. CDR3 length equals 15 residues. In nucleotides, the CDR3 is TGTGCCTGGAGAAACCCACAGGGGGCGCCAAGAGGCTACACCTTC. Translated, it gives CAWRNPQGAPRGYTF. The full variable domain, with the rest looked up from reference TRBV30 and TRBJ1-2, is SQTIHQWPATLVQPVGSPLSLECTVEGTSNPNLYWYRQAAGRGLQLLFYSVGIGQISSEVPQNLSASRPQDRQFILSSKKLLLSDSGFYLCAWRNPQGAPRGYTFGSGTRLTVV.

V and J are TRBV5-6 and TRBJ2-1, with D unclear. CDR3 length equals 13 residues. The V gene lost 4 bases and the J gene lost 5 bases, with 10 bases spanning the gap. CDR1 is SGHDT and CDR2 is YYEEEE in the germline V gene. The CDR3 nucleotides read TGTGCCAGCAGCCCCGACGGGCACAATGAGCAGTTCTTC. Translating gives CASSPDGHNEQFF.

The rearrangement links TRBV5-1 to TRBJ2-5; D is tentatively TRBD1 or TRBD2 (6 bases each). V lost 5 bases, J lost 0 bases, and 11 bases lay in between. Germline CDR1 SGHRS, CDR2 YFSETQ. The CDR3 extends over 14 amino acids. This chain's CDR3 is CASSWGAHQETQYF. The CDR3 region has the DNA TGCGCCAGCAGTTGGGGGGCTCACCAAGAGACCCAGTACTTC.

The chain combines TRBV6-4 with TRBJ2-3; tentatively, D is TRBD1 or TRBD2 (5 bases each). V lost 6 bases and J 1 base, leaving 14 bases between the germline ends. Germline CDR1 is MRHNA and CDR2 is SNTAGT. This CDR3 is 15 amino acids long. CDR3 DNA sequence: TGTGCCAGCAGAAAGTGGGGGACGGGCACAGATACGCAGTATTTT. Protein product: CASRKWGTGTDTQYF.

This clone was seen a single time. The chain links TRBV27 to TRBJ2-1, with D perhaps matching TRBD2 (6 bases). The germline CDR1 and CDR2 sequences are MNHEY and SMNVEV (reference sequence). The CDR3 runs to 14 residues. Between the trimmed V and J ends, which lost 3 bases and 3 bases, there was a span of 9 bases. Here the CDR3 reads CASSFGGNYNEQFF. The CDR3 nucleotides read TGTGCCAGCAGTTTTGGCGGGAACTACAATGAGCAGTTCTTC.

The V and J genes are TRBV28 and TRBJ1-3; D remains unclear. The CDR3 extends over 17 amino acids. CDR1 MDHEN and CDR2 SYDVKM come from the germline V gene. V lost 5 bases and J lost 0, with 17 bases in between. The DNA of the CDR3 is TGTGCCAGCAGTATCCCTGTCGCAGTGAACTCTGGAAACACCATATATTTT. It is translated as CASSIPVAVNSGNTIYF.

This chain links TRBV3-1 (or the pseudogene TRBV3-2) with TRBJ2-5; no definite D call. CDR1 and CDR2 (germline): LGHDT, YNNKEL (reference sequence). This CDR3 comprises 14 residues. V was trimmed by 1 base and J by 5 bases, leaving 11 bases between them. CDR3 bases: TGTGCCAGCAGCCAAGTGAGAAGTCACGAGACCCAGTACTTC. Residues: CASSQVRSHETQYF.

The chain joins TRBV2 to TRBJ2-2, with D tentatively TRBD2 (5 bases). The V end was cut by 4 bases, the J end by 4 bases, with 10 bases between. This CDR3 contains 14 residues. CDR1 and CDR2 from the germline V gene are SNHLY and FYNNEI. The CDR3 reads CASSVRELTGELFF. As DNA, the CDR3 is TGTGCCAGCAGTGTAAGGGAGCTCACCGGGGAGCTGTTTTTT.